The rows below give T cell receptor beta chains drawn from one sample of a study of cytomegalovirus exposure and HLA in healthy donors. Sequencing was performed with immunoSEQ multiplex PCR; in TCRdb, only in-frame clones are kept and a portion is missing. The table records 150,000 or so clones, approximately 80% of them present only once. The source material was PBMCs. These receptors were obtained from a man aged 35-49 years in good health and CMV-seropositive. CDR3s include the opening cysteine and the closing phenylalanine or tryptophan. Fields, in order: D gene, V gene, clone size, CDR3 length, J gene, CDR3 DNA, CDR3 protein. The D gene is left open where the match is weak. Only part of the rows carry a size: once, few, many, or a class if the clone is expanded.

D: .; V: TRBV6-5; size: .; length: 15; J: TRBJ2-7; DNA: TGTGCCAGCAGTTACTCGAGGGCTAGGGCCTACGAGCAGTACTTC; CDR3: CASSYSRARAYEQYF
D: TRBD2; V: TRBV9; size: .; length: 15; J: TRBJ2-2; DNA: TGTGCCAGCAGCGTAGGGGGACTAGGATCCGGGGAGCTGTTTTTT; CDR3: CASSVGGLGSGELFF
D: .; V: TRBV15; size: .; length: 16; J: TRBJ1-5; DNA: TGTGCCACCGCCGGGGGAAGCGACGGCGTCGGTCAGCCCCAGCATTTT; CDR3: CATAGGSDGVGQPQHF
D: .; V: TRBV28; size: .; length: 11; J: TRBJ2-3; DNA: TGTGCCAGCAGTTCTACAGATACGCAGTATTTT; CDR3: CASSSTDTQYF
D: TRBD1; V: TRBV5-4; size: .; length: 15; J: TRBJ2-7; DNA: TGTGCCAGCAGCTCCCCGGGACAGGGAGGGGACGAGCAGTACTTC; CDR3: CASSSPGQGGDEQYF
D: TRBD2; V: TRBV7-7; size: .; length: 17; J: TRBJ2-5; DNA: TGTGCCAGCAGCCCAGGACTAGCGGGAGGGCCAGGGGAGACCCAGTACTTC; CDR3: CASSPGLAGGPGETQYF
D: TRBD1; V: TRBV6-5; size: .; length: 14; J: TRBJ2-7; DNA: TGTGCCAGCAGGAAGGGGACAGGGAGGAACGAGCAGTACTTC; CDR3: CASRKGTGRNEQYF
D: TRBD1; V: TRBV4-3; size: .; length: 17; J: TRBJ2-3; DNA: TGCGCCAGCAGCCGCGGATTGACAGGGTCCACATCAGATACGCAGTATTTT; CDR3: CASSRGLTGSTSDTQYF
D: TRBD1; V: TRBV7-4; size: .; length: 18; J: TRBJ2-7; DNA: TGTGCCAGCAGCTTACCGGAGGGACAGGGGGCAGGACCCTACGAGCAGTACTTC; CDR3: CASSLPEGQGAGPYEQYF
D: TRBD1; V: TRBV5-4; size: .; length: 15; J: TRBJ1-2; DNA: TGTGCCAGCAGCTTCGGACAGGGAATTAACTATGGCTACACCTTC; CDR3: CASSFGQGINYGYTF
D: TRBD2; V: TRBV19; size: .; length: 14; J: TRBJ2-1; DNA: TGTGCCAGTACGGGACTAGCGGGAGGAGGTGAGCAGTTCTTC; CDR3: CASTGLAGGGEQFF
D: TRBD2; V: TRBV28; size: .; length: 14; J: TRBJ2-7; DNA: TGTGCCAGCAGTTTTTGGGAGGGGAGCAACGAGCAGTACTTC; CDR3: CASSFWEGSNEQYF
D: .; V: TRBV30; size: .; length: 15; J: TRBJ1-2; DNA: TGTGCCTGGAGAGGGGGACATCCGGGGGGCTATGGCTACACCTTC; CDR3: CAWRGGHPGGYGYTF
D: .; V: TRBV11-1; size: .; length: 12; J: TRBJ2-7; DNA: TGTGCCAGCAGCTCGAGAGGCTACGAGCAGTACTTC; CDR3: CASSSRGYEQYF
D: .; V: TRBV29-1; size: few; length: 11; J: TRBJ1-1; DNA: TGCAGCGTTGGGTACGGGAATAGGGCTTTCTTT; CDR3: CSVGYGNRAFF
D: .; V: TRBV9; size: .; length: 13; J: TRBJ2-1; DNA: TGTGCCAGCAGCGCTCGGGAGTACAATGAGCAGTTCTTC; CDR3: CASSAREYNEQFF
D: .; V: TRBV5-4; size: .; length: 15; J: TRBJ1-5; DNA: TGTGCCAGCAGCTTATTTCCCGGGAGAAATCAGCCCCAGCATTTT; CDR3: CASSLFPGRNQPQHF
D: TRBD2; V: TRBV5-1; size: once; length: 17; J: TRBJ2-1; DNA: TGCGCCAGCAGCTTGTTCCTAGCGGGAGATTCCTACAATGAGCAGTTCTTC; CDR3: CASSLFLAGDSYNEQFF
D: .; V: TRBV2; size: .; length: 13; J: TRBJ1-3; DNA: TGTGCCAGCAGTGACTTCGCTGGAAACACCATATATTTT; CDR3: CASSDFAGNTIYF
D: TRBD1; V: TRBV19; size: .; length: 14; J: TRBJ1-4; DNA: TGTGCCAGTAGAAGACAGGGTGTATTGGAAAAACTGTTTTTT; CDR3: CASRRQGVLEKLFF
D: .; V: TRBV27; size: .; length: 13; J: TRBJ1-4; DNA: TGTGCCAGCAGTTTCATAGGGCAGGGAAAACTGTTTTTT; CDR3: CASSFIGQGKLFF
D: .; V: TRBV5-1; size: .; length: 16; J: TRBJ2-5; DNA: TGCGCCAGCAGCTTGGCGCGGACAGTTCTTCAAGAGACCCAGTACTTC; CDR3: CASSLARTVLQETQYF
D: TRBD1; V: TRBV5-1; size: once; length: 16; J: TRBJ1-1; DNA: TGCGCCAGCAGCTTAGGACAGGGGCAAATGAACACTGAAGCTTTCTTT; CDR3: CASSLGQGQMNTEAFF
D: TRBD1; V: TRBV29-1; size: .; length: 12; J: TRBJ1-2; DNA: TGCAGCGTTGAACGGACAGGCTATGGCTACACCTTC; CDR3: CSVERTGYGYTF
D: TRBD2; V: TRBV5-4; size: .; length: 13; J: TRBJ2-7; DNA: TGTGCCAGCAAGCGGGAGTTCTCCTACGAGCAGTACTTC; CDR3: CASKREFSYEQYF
D: .; V: TRBV7-9; size: .; length: 14; J: TRBJ1-4; DNA: TGTTCCAGCAGCGCCGGGGCAACTAATGAAAAACTGTTTTTT; CDR3: CSSSAGATNEKLFF
D: TRBD2; V: TRBV2; size: few; length: 15; J: TRBJ2-7; DNA: TGTGCCAGCAGTTCCGGGACTAGCGGGACCTACGAGCAGTACTTC; CDR3: CASSSGTSGTYEQYF
D: TRBD2; V: TRBV29-1; size: few; length: 13; J: TRBJ2-7; DNA: TGCAGCACTAGACTAGCGGGAGCACTCGAGCAGTACTTC; CDR3: CSTRLAGALEQYF
D: .; V: TRBV10-1; size: .; length: 15; J: TRBJ1-5; DNA: TGCGCCAGCAGTGACTCTGAGAGGGGGAATCAGCCCCAGCATTTT; CDR3: CASSDSERGNQPQHF
D: .; V: TRBV11-2; size: many; length: 12; J: TRBJ2-7; DNA: TGTGCCAGCAGCTTAAGCGGCTACGAGCAGTACTTC; CDR3: CASSLSGYEQYF
D: TRBD1; V: TRBV19; size: .; length: 15; J: TRBJ1-2; DNA: TGTGCCAGTAATCCCGGGACAGGGCTTAACTATGGCTACACCTTC; CDR3: CASNPGTGLNYGYTF
D: TRBD1; V: TRBV5-4; size: .; length: 15; J: TRBJ1-2; DNA: TGTGCCAGCAGCTTGGTGGGACAGGGGGTCTATGGCTACACCTTC; CDR3: CASSLVGQGVYGYTF
D: .; V: TRBV7-9; size: few; length: 15; J: TRBJ2-5; DNA: TGTGCCAGCAGCTCCCAATTGGGACTTTTAGGGACCCAGTACTTC; CDR3: CASSSQLGLLGTQYF
D: .; V: TRBV2; size: .; length: 14; J: TRBJ2-7; DNA: TGTGCCAGCCGACCGTCCAACACAGGATACGAGCAGTACTTC; CDR3: CASRPSNTGYEQYF
D: .; V: TRBV7-8; size: .; length: 14; J: TRBJ1-2; DNA: TGTGCCAGCAGCTTAGCCCAGTCTAACTATGGCTACACCTTC; CDR3: CASSLAQSNYGYTF
D: .; V: TRBV29-1; size: .; length: 15; J: TRBJ2-1; DNA: TGCAGCGTTGAAGACGGACTCTACCTTTACAATGAGCAGTTCTTC; CDR3: CSVEDGLYLYNEQFF
D: .; V: TRBV19; size: .; length: 16; J: TRBJ2-1; DNA: TGTGCCAGTAGTATAATCGCCAGGGGTAAATCCAATGAGCAGTTCTTC; CDR3: CASSIIARGKSNEQFF
D: .; V: TRBV5-1; size: .; length: 17; J: TRBJ1-2; DNA: TGCGCCAGCAGGAGGGACACCAGGGCCCACATTGTTACTGGCTACACCTTC; CDR3: CASRRDTRAHIVTGYTF
D: .; V: TRBV5-8; size: few; length: 14; J: TRBJ1-1; DNA: TGTGCCAGCCAGACAGCTCCGGGGAACACTGAAGCTTTCTTT; CDR3: CASQTAPGNTEAFF
D: TRBD1; V: TRBV7-2; size: few; length: 14; J: TRBJ1-1; DNA: TGTGCCAGCAGCTTAGTGGACAGGGGCACTGAAGCTTTCTTT; CDR3: CASSLVDRGTEAFF
D: TRBD1; V: TRBV9; size: .; length: 14; J: TRBJ2-7; DNA: TGTGCCAGCAGCCTGGAGGGACAGGGTGGCGAGCAGTACTTC; CDR3: CASSLEGQGGEQYF
D: TRBD1; V: TRBV28; size: .; length: 14; J: TRBJ2-1; DNA: TGTGCCAGCCGGGACAGGGTGTCCTACAATGAGCAGTTCTTC; CDR3: CASRDRVSYNEQFF
D: TRBD2; V: TRBV14; size: few; length: 15; J: TRBJ2-1; DNA: TGTGCCAGCAGCCAAACCCGGACTAGCCTCGCTACCTTATTCTTC; CDR3: CASSQTRTSLATLFF
D: .; V: TRBV30; size: .; length: 15; J: TRBJ1-5; DNA: TGTGCCTGGAAGCTGGCGGGGGCTGGGAATCAGCCCCAGCATTTT; CDR3: CAWKLAGAGNQPQHF
D: TRBD1; V: TRBV27; size: .; length: 15; J: TRBJ2-7; DNA: TGTGCCAGCAGTTCCCTGGGACAGGGTACCTACGAGCAGTACTTC; CDR3: CASSSLGQGTYEQYF
D: .; V: TRBV21-1; size: .; length: 13; J: TRBJ1-6; DNA: TGTGCCAGCAGCTTTACGTGGAGGACACCCCTCCACTTT; CDR3: CASSFTWRTPLHF
D: .; V: TRBV7-9; size: once; length: 12; J: TRBJ2-3; DNA: TGTGCCAGCAGCCCGAGCACAGATACGCAGTATTTT; CDR3: CASSPSTDTQYF
D: TRBD2; V: TRBV9; size: .; length: 16; J: TRBJ2-7; DNA: TGTGCCAGCAGCGGGCCCGGGACTAGCGGGATGTACGAGCAGTACTTC; CDR3: CASSGPGTSGMYEQYF
D: .; V: TRBV28; size: .; length: 13; J: TRBJ1-5; DNA: TGTGCCAGCGGTGGAGATAGCAATCAGCCCCAGCATTTT; CDR3: CASGGDSNQPQHF
D: .; V: TRBV5-6; size: .; length: 14; J: TRBJ1-1; DNA: TGTGCCAGCAGCTTTGACGCAGGGAACACTGAAGCTTTCTTT; CDR3: CASSFDAGNTEAFF
D: .; V: TRBV4-2; size: .; length: 18; J: TRBJ1-2; DNA: TGTGCCAGCAGCCTGACGACGGATACGGTCTTGACTACCGATGGCTACACCTTC; CDR3: CASSLTTDTVLTTDGYTF
D: .; V: TRBV2; size: .; length: 13; J: TRBJ1-1; DNA: TGTGCCAGCTACGGGGGATATCGGGGTGAAGCTTTCTTT; CDR3: CASYGGYRGEAFF
D: .; V: TRBV15; size: few; length: 17; J: TRBJ2-1; DNA: TGTGCCACCAGCAGAGCAAGGGCGGGTCCTCACTACAATGAGCAGTTCTTC; CDR3: CATSRARAGPHYNEQFF